Sequencing of this T cell receptor beta chain was carried out in a study of early T cells in non-severe SARS-CoV-2 infection. Via MiXCR, TCRdb re-called the 5' RACE reads, giving one row per CDR3 protein. The sample includes 50,000 to 60,000 distinct CDR3 sequences, around 9.3% of them seen just once. V lost 2 bases and J lost 0, with 5 bases in between. The CDR3 spans 15 residues. Germline assignment: CDR1 MNHNS and CDR2 SASEGT. V gene TRBV6-1 combines with J gene TRBJ2-6, with no clear D. The clonotype was recovered from an adult who was a healthcare worker with PCR-confirmed SARS-CoV-2 infection or an uninfected control (not recorded which). The sample consisted of whole blood, taken at baseline. CDR3: CASSERDSGANVLTF. The CDR3 coding sequence is TGTGCCAGCAGTGAAAGGGACTCTGGGGCCAACGTCCTGACTTTC.